This entry is about one TCR beta chain. This CDR3 spans 15 amino acids. The ends lost 5 bases at V and 4 bases at J; junction bases unmatched: 4. Germline V gene sequence: CDR1 SGHNT, CDR2 YENEEA. Per the study methods: Nucleated cell counts were estimated from reference gene primer amplification. Generated by immunoSEQ multiplex PCR, the TCRdb table keeps only in-frame clones and is missing some. D and trimming come from the DNA, and the V and J calls and clone size come from that table. The profile shows over 85,000 clones, around nine tenths of them singletons. This specimen comes from a study of blood T cell repertoires in COVID-19. Study as a whole: Collection of acute and convalescent COVID-19 samples took place in the United States, Italy and Spain.

Sequenced input: peripheral blood. This chain uses TRBV11-3 with TRBJ2-1, with 11 nucleotides matching TRBD2. The TCR originated in a woman of 80 years or more with acute or convalescent COVID-19. CDR3 in amino acids: CASSEGLAEYNEQFF. The CDR3 DNA sequence: TGTGCCAGCAGCGAGGGACTAGCGGAATACAATGAGCAGTTCTTC. The full variable domain, rest sourced from reference TRBV11-3 and TRBJ2-1, is EAGVVQSPRYKIIEKKQPVAFWCNPISGHNTLYWYLQNLGQGPELLIRYENEEAVDDSQLPKDRFSAERLKGVDSTLKIQPAELGDSAVYLCASSEGLAEYNEQFFGPGTRLTVL.